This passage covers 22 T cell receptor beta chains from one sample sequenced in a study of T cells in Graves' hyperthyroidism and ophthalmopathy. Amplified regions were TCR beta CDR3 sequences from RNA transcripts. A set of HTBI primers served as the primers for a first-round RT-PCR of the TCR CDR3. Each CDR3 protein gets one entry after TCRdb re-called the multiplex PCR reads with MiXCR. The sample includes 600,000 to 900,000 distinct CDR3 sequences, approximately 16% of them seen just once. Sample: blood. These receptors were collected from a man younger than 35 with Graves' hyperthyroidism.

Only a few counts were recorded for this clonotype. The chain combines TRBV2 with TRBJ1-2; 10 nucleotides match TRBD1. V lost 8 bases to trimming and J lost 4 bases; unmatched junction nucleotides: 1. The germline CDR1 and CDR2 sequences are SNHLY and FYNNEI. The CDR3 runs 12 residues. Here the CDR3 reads CASGQGGYGYTF. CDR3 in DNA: TGTGCCAGCGGACAGGGGGGCTATGGCTACACCTTC. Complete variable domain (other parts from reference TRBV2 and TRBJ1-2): EPEVTQTPSHQVTQMGQEVILRCVPISNHLYFYWYRQILGQKVEFLVSFYNNEISEKSEIFDDQFSVERPDGSNFTLKIRSTKLEDSAMYFCASGQGGYGYTFGSGTRLTVV.

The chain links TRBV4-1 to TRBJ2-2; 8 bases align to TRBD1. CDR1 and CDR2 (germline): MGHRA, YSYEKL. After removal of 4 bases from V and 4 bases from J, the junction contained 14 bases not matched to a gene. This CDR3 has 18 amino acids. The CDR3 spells CASSLREQGVGVTGELFF. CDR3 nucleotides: TGCGCCAGCAGCCTCCGCGAACAGGGGGTGGGTGTCACCGGGGAGCTGTTTTTT.

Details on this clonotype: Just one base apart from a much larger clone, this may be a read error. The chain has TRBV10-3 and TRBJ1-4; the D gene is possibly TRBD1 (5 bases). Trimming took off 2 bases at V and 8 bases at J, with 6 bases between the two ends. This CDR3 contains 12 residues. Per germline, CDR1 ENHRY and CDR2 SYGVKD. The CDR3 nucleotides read TGTGCCATCAGTGAGGAGGGGGAAAAACTGTTTTTT. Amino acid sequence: CAISEEGEKLFF.

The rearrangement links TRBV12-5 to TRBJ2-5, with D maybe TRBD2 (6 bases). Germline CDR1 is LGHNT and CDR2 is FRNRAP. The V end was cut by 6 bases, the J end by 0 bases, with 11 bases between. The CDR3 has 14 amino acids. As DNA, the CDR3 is TGTGCTAGTGGCCAGGGAGGAAACCAAGAGACCCAGTACTTC. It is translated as CASGQGGNQETQYF.

CDR3 nucleotide sequence: TGTGCCAGCAGCGTGGGGACTAGCCCTAGCACAGATACGCAGTATTTT. Encoded protein: CASSVGTSPSTDTQYF. This rearrangement joins TRBV7-8 to TRBJ2-3; 9 bases map to TRBD2. The CDR3 consists of 16 residues. The trim removed 5 bases at V and 0 bases at J, leaving 6 bases unmatched. The germline CDR1 and CDR2 sequences are SGHVS and FQNEAQ.

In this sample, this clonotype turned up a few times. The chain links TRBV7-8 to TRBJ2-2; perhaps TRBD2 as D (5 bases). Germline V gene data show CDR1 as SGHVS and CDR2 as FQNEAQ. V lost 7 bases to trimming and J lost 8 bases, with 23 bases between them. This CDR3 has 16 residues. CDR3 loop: CASIRARTLSRGELFF. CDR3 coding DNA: TGTGCCAGCATCAGAGCTAGGACTCTAAGTAGGGGGGAGCTGTTTTTT. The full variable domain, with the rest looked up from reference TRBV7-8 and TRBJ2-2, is GAGVSQSPRYKVAKRGQDVALRCDPISGHVSLFWYQQALGQGPEFLTYFQNEAQLDKSGLPSDRFFAERPEGSVSTLKIQRTQQEDSAVYLCASIRARTLSRGELFFGEGSRLTVL.

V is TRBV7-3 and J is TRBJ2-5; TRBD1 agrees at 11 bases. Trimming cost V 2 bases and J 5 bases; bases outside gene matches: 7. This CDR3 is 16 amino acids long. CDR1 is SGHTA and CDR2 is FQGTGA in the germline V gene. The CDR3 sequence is CASSLGWTGGLETQYF. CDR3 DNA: TGTGCCAGCAGCTTAGGTTGGACAGGGGGCCTGGAGACCCAGTACTTC.

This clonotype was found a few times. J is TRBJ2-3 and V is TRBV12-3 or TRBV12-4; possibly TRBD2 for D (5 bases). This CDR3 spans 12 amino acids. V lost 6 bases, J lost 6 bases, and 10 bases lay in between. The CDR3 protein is CASRLGRDTQYF. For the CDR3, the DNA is TGTGCCAGCAGACTAGGCCGGGATACGCAGTATTTT.

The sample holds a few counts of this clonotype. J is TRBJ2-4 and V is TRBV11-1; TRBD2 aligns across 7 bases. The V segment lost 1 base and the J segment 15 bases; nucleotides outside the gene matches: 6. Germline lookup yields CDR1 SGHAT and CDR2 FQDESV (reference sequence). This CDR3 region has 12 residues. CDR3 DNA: TGTGCCAGCAGCTTAGATTGGACTAGAAGGTACTTC. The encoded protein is CASSLDWTRRYF.

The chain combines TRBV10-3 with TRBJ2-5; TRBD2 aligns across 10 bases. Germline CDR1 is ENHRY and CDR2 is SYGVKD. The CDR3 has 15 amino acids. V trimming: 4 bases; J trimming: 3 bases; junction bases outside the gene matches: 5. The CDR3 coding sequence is TGTGCCATCAGTGCGACTCTAGCGGGAGAAGAGACCCAGTACTTC. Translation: CAISATLAGEETQYF.

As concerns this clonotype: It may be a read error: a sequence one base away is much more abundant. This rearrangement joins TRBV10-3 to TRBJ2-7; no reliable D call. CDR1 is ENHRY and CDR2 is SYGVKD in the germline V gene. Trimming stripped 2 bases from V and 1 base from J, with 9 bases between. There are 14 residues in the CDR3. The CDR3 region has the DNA TGTGCCATCAGTGAGCCTGGCAGATCCTACGAGCAGTACTTC. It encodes CAISEPGRSYEQYF.

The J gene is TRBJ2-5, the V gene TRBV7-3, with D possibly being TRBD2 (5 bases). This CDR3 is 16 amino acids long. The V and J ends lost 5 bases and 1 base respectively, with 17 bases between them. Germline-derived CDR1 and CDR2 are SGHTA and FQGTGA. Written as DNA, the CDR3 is TGTGCCAGCAGCCCCGAAAGCGGCAGATTCCAAGAGACCCAGTACTTC. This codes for CASSPESGRFQETQYF.

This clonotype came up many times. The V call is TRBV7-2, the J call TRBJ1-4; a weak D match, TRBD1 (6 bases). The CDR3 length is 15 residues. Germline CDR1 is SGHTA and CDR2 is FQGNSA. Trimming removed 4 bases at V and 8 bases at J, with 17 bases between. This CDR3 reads CASSSGGQGVEKLFF. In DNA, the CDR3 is TGTGCCAGCAGCTCCGGGGGACAAGGAGTCGAAAAACTGTTTTTT.

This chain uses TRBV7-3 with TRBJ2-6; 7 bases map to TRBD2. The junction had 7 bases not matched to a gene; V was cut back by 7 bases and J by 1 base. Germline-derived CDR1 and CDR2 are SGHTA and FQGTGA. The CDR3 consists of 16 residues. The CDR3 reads CASTQGGSSGANVLTF. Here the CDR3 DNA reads TGTGCCAGCACCCAGGGAGGGTCGTCTGGGGCCAACGTCCTGACTTTC.

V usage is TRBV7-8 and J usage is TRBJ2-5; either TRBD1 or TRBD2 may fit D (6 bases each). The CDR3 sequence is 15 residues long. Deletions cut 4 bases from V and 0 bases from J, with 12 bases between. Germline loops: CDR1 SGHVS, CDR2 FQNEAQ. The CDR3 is CASSWGGQYQETQYF. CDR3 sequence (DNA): TGTGCCAGCAGCTGGGGAGGACAGTACCAAGAGACCCAGTACTTC.

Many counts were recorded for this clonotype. The CDR3, as DNA: TGTGCCAGCAGTGAAAGACTCCAGAATGAGCAGTTCTTC. This translates into CASSERLQNEQFF. The gene calls are TRBV2 and TRBJ2-1; D gene unclear. The CDR3 contains 13 residues. Germline-derived CDR1 and CDR2 are SNHLY and FYNNEI. The V gene lost 2 bases and the J gene lost 7 bases, with 9 bases spanning the gap. Supplemented by reference TRBV2 and TRBJ2-1, the full variable domain reads EPEVTQTPSHQVTQMGQEVILRCVPISNHLYFYWYRQILGQKVEFLVSFYNNEISEKSEIFDDQFSVERPDGSNFTLKIRSTKLEDSAMYFCASSERLQNEQFFGPGTRLTVL.

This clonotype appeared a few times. The CDR3 coding sequence is TGTGCCAGCAGCCCTTCTAGACGTGACTACGAGCAGTACTTC. It codes for CASSPSRRDYEQYF. The chain employs TRBV7-9 and TRBJ2-7; no clear D gene. V lost 5 bases, J lost 3 bases, and 14 bases lay in between. Germline V CDR1 and CDR2: SEHNR, FQNEAQ (reference sequence). This CDR3 contains 14 residues.

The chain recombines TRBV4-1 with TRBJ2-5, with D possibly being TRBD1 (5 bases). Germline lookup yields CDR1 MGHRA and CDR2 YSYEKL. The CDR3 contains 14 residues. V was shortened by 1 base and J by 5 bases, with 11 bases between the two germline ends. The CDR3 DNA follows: TGCGCCAGCAGCCAAGTGTTCCAGGGCGAGACCCAGTACTTC. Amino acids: CASSQVFQGETQYF.

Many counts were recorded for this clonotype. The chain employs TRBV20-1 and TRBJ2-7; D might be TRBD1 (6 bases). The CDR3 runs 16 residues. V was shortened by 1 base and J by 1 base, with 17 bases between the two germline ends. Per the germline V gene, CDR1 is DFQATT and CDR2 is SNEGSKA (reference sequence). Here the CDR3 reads CSARALYDRSSYEQYF. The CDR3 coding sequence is TGCAGTGCTAGAGCCCTATATGACAGGAGTTCCTACGAGCAGTACTTC.

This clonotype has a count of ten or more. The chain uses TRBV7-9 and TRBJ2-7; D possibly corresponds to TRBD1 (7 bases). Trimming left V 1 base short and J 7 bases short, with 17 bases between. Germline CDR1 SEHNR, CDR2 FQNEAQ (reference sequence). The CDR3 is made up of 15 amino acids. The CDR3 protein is CASSLVGRGTGEQYF. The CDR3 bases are TGTGCCAGCAGCTTAGTGGGCAGGGGGACTGGGGAGCAGTACTTC.

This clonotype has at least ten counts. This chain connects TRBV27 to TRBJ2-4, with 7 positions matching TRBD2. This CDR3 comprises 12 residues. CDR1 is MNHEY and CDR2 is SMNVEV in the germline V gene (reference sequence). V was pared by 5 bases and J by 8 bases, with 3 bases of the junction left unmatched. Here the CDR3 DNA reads TGTGCCAGCAGTACGGCGGGGGACATTCAGTACTTC. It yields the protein CASSTAGDIQYF.

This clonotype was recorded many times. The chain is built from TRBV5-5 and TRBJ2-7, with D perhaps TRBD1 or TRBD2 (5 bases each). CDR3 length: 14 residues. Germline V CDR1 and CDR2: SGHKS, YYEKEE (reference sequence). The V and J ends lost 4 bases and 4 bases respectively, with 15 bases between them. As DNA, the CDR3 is TGTGCCAGCAGCCGGGACCGGATAGATTACGAGCAGTACTTC. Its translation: CASSRDRIDYEQYF.